This TCR beta chain was captured by sequencing in a study of technical replicates of blood from a handful of donors. Profiling relied on immunoSEQ multiplex PCR, and the TCRdb table lists in-frame clones only, not all of them. The sample gives some 12,000 clones, approximately 96% of which show up once; roughly 6.7% is in the top ten. This CDR3 spans 16 amino acids. V was shortened by 2 bases and J by 8 bases, with 20 bases between the two germline ends. Germline V lookup: CDR1 SGHNT, CDR2 YENEEA. V gene TRBV11-3 combines with J gene TRBJ2-3; tentatively, D is TRBD2 (7 bases). Sequencing used PBMCs. The TCR originated in a human donor in good health. In nucleotides, the CDR3 is TGTGCCAGCAGCTTAAGAGGACAGCGGGATCCGGGTACGCAGTATTTT. Protein product: CASSLRGQRDPGTQYF.